The 18 T cell receptor beta chains given below trace back to one sample, sequenced in a study of shared clonotypes between healthy human individuals. Measured with immunoSEQ multiplex PCR; TCRdb has only the in-frame clones, and not every one. The table lists 500,000 or so clones, around 96% of them singletons. What was sequenced was naive CD4+ T cells sorted from blood. Subset denoted: CD45RA+ positively selected. Every receptor here comes from a woman in her thirties in good health.

The chain joins TRBV9 to TRBJ2-2; TRBD1 is a possible D gene (5 bases). The germline gives CDR1 SGDLS, CDR2 YYNGEE. The V gene lost 0 bases and the J gene lost 5 bases, with 11 bases spanning the gap. This CDR3 spans 15 amino acids. The CDR3 here is CASSVGPGLTGELFF. DNA for the CDR3: TGTGCCAGCAGCGTAGGTCCAGGGTTAACCGGGGAGCTGTTTTTT.

This clone was picked up one time. The chain couples TRBV2 to TRBJ2-5; TRBD1 or TRBD2 may be the D gene (5 bases each). The germline V gene encodes CDR1 SNHLY and CDR2 FYNNEI. CDR3 length equals 20 residues. V lost 1 base to trimming and J lost 1 base, with 25 bases between them. The CDR3 coding sequence is TGTGCCAGCAGTGAAGATGACCCCTTTGGCAGGGAGCGCCGCCAAGAGACCCAGTACTTC. This sequence encodes CASSEDDPFGRERRQETQYF.

The rearrangement links TRBV7-2 to TRBJ2-1, with TRBD2 matching over 9 bases. CDR1 is SGHTA, CDR2 FQGNSA, per germline. Unmatched junction bases numbered 5, after V lost 1 base and J lost 4 bases. The CDR3 has 16 amino acids. CDR3 residues: CASSLVLAGLYNEQFF. The CDR3 nucleotides read TGTGCCAGCAGCTTAGTTCTAGCGGGACTGTACAATGAGCAGTTCTTC.

The chain uses TRBV19 and TRBJ2-1; TRBD2 is a possible D gene (5 bases). The V gene lost 5 bases and the J gene lost 6 bases, with 14 bases spanning the gap. The CDR3 has 14 amino acids. Germline values: CDR1 LNHDA, CDR2 SQIVND (reference sequence). The CDR3 spells CASSLAPGINEQFF. The CDR3 nucleotides read TGTGCCAGTAGTCTCGCCCCGGGGATCAATGAGCAGTTCTTC.

The rearrangement uses TRBV27 and TRBJ1-1; 12 bases align to TRBD1. V lost 5 bases to trimming and J lost 7 bases; unmatched junction nucleotides: 2. Germline V CDR1 and CDR2: MNHEY, SMNVEV (reference sequence). This CDR3 has 13 amino acids. As DNA, the CDR3 is TGTGCCAGCAGTCGGGACAGGGGGCGTGAAGCTTTCTTT. It yields the protein CASSRDRGREAFF.

V and J are TRBV7-6 and TRBJ2-2, with D unclear. Trimming took 3 bases from V and 7 from J, leaving 6 bases between them. This CDR3 is built from 12 residues. The germline CDR1 and CDR2 sequences are SGHVS and FNYEAQ. In DNA, the CDR3 is TGTGCCAGCAGCTTGCAGATCGGGGAGCTGTTTTTT. Translating gives CASSLQIGELFF.

V gene TRBV28 combines with J gene TRBJ1-5; D unclear. There are 12 residues in the CDR3. V lost 0 bases and J lost 10, with 7 bases in between. Per germline, CDR1 MDHEN and CDR2 SYDVKM. The CDR3 region has the DNA TGTGCCAGCAGTTTATGGGGTTCACCCCAGCATTTT. Amino acid sequence: CASSLWGSPQHF.

The chain is built from TRBV7-9 and TRBJ2-7, with TRBD1 matching over 11 bases. Trimming cost V 9 bases and J 6 bases; bases outside gene matches: 7. Germline CDR1 and CDR2: SEHNR and FQNEAQ (reference sequence). The length of the CDR3 is 13 residues. CDR3 sequence: CASSDRGPSEQYF. The CDR3 nucleotides are TGTGCCAGTTCGGACAGGGGGCCTAGCGAGCAGTACTTC.

The chain uses TRBV15 and TRBJ1-2; D unclear. CDR3 size: 12 residues. The V and J ends lost 5 bases and 3 bases respectively, with 7 bases between them. Germline lookup yields CDR1 LNHNV and CDR2 YYDKDF (reference sequence). The CDR3 protein is CATSLADYGYTF. The CDR3 DNA sequence: TGTGCCACCAGCCTGGCGGACTATGGCTACACCTTC.

This clone appeared once. The chain combines TRBV6-5 with TRBJ2-1; weak D call: TRBD1 (6 bases). The CDR3 consists of 14 residues. The germline V gene has CDR1 MNHEY and CDR2 SVGAGI. The ends were cut back, 2 bases at V and 8 bases at J, with 13 bases in the middle. The CDR3 bases are TGTGCCAGCAGTTACAGGACAGCCCTACATGAGCAGTTCTTC. Protein: CASSYRTALHEQFF.

J is TRBJ1-1 and V is TRBV2; D perhaps matches TRBD1 (5 bases). Trimming removed 2 bases at V and 1 base at J, with 8 bases between. From germline, CDR1 is SNHLY and CDR2 FYNNEI. This CDR3 contains 14 residues. CDR3 in amino acids: CASSEQGGNTEAFF. CDR3 nucleotides: TGTGCCAGCAGTGAACAGGGAGGGAACACTGAAGCTTTCTTT. The variable domain in full, with the rest retrieved from reference TRBV2 and TRBJ1-1, is EPEVTQTPSHQVTQMGQEVILRCVPISNHLYFYWYRQILGQKVEFLVSFYNNEISEKSEIFDDQFSVERPDGSNFTLKIRSTKLEDSAMYFCASSEQGGNTEAFFGQGTRLTVV.

The CDR3 sequence is CASSQVPGSSGANVLTF. Here the CDR3 DNA reads TGCGCCAGCAGCCAAGTTCCGGGAAGCTCTGGGGCCAACGTCCTGACTTTC. This chain uses TRBV4-1 with TRBJ2-6, with TRBD2 as a possible D gene (5 bases). The CDR3 consists of 17 residues. V was shortened by 1 base and J by 0 bases, with 10 bases between the two germline ends. CDR1 is MGHRA and CDR2 is YSYEKL in the germline V gene.

The chain is built from TRBV28 and TRBJ2-5; possibly TRBD1 for D (6 bases). The J call may be incorrect, as the DNA end agrees better with TRBJ2-7. Germline V gives CDR1 MDHEN, CDR2 SYDVKM. This CDR3 region has 14 residues. The CDR3 reads CASSLGGRTYEQYF. The CDR3 nucleotides read TGTGCCAGCAGTTTAGGGGGCAGGACCTACGAGCAGTACTTC.

The rearrangement joins TRBV5-6 to TRBJ2-3; 7 bases agree with TRBD2. The CDR3 contains 15 residues. V lost 2 bases to trimming and J lost 6 bases; unmatched junction nucleotides: 9. Germline lookup yields CDR1 SGHDT and CDR2 YYEEEE. The CDR3 region is CASSLWGRDSDTQYF. The CDR3 nucleotides read TGTGCCAGCAGCTTATGGGGGAGGGATTCTGATACGCAGTATTTT.

This CDR3 is CAITGTSGYTF. The DNA of the CDR3 is TGTGCCATCACCGGGACTAGTGGCTACACCTTC. The chain links TRBV6-5 to TRBJ1-2; the D gene is possibly TRBD1 (5 bases). Germline V gives CDR1 MNHEY, CDR2 SVGAGI. The CDR3 covers 11 residues. Trimming took off 10 bases at V and 7 bases at J, with 13 bases between the two ends.

The chain joins TRBV19 to TRBJ2-7; 8 nucleotides align to TRBD1. This CDR3 contains 13 residues. V was clipped by 4 bases and J by 12 bases; unmatched bases: 11. The V gene's germline CDR1 is LNHDA and CDR2 SQIVND (reference sequence). The CDR3 is CASSTPDRAVSYF. In nucleotides, the CDR3 is TGTGCCAGTAGTACCCCGGACAGGGCGGTATCGTACTTC.

This rearrangement joins TRBV5-1 to TRBJ2-1; 7 bases line up with TRBD2. The CDR3 consists of 13 residues. With V trimmed by 3 bases and J by 6 bases, 3 bases remained unmatched. CDR1 and CDR2 from the germline V gene are SGHRS and YFSETQ. CDR3 loop: CASSWGGSNEQFF. The CDR3 bases are TGCGCCAGCAGCTGGGGGGGTAGCAATGAGCAGTTCTTC.

The chain combines TRBV4-1 with TRBJ2-7; a weak D match, TRBD2 (5 bases). Trimming took off 1 base at V and 2 bases at J, with 24 bases between the two ends. CDR3 length: 19 residues. CDR1 is MGHRA, CDR2 YSYEKL, per germline. The chain's CDR3 is CASSQGARAKRESTYEQYF. CDR3 DNA: TGCGCCAGCAGCCAAGGGGCGCGGGCCAAGAGGGAGAGCACCTACGAGCAGTACTTC.